Reported below is one T cell receptor beta chain. Its binding antigen is unknown. No clone much larger than this one lies a single base away; base qualities are absent. Each collaborating institution followed its own protocols to collect whole blood in K2EDTA tubes. For TCRbeta analysis, collaborator samples were shipped as frozen whole blood, as isolated PBMCs, or as DNA extracted from either sample type. CDR1 LGHDT and CDR2 YNNKEL were looked up in the germline V gene (reference sequence). The junction shows trimming of 3 bases on V and 9 bases on J, plus 18 bases between the germline ends. From the cysteine through the phenylalanine, the CDR3 covers 15 amino acids. The only DNA kept is the CDR3, 45 bases in frame from the first base. This sample is part of a study of blood T cell repertoires in COVID-19 (dated by TCRdb to the early 2020s). For the wider study: Samples covering the acute and convalescent phases of COVID-19 were provided by collaborators in the United States, Italy and Spain. The prospective study material was composed of cDNA or gDNA derived from T cells, B-cell-depleted T cells, or PBMCs. Deeply sampled blood TCRbeta repertoires from subjects exposed to, actively infected with, or recovered from COVID-19 were included in the dataset. A freely available public database, intended as a resource for researchers studying the immune response to SARS-CoV-2, is where the repertoires were released. The samples were drawn from the first 160 participants of the ongoing ImmuneRACE study and from 950 to 1,500 subjects provided by 6 global collaborators. Nearly every sample came with metadata listing a de-identified subject ID, COVID-19 status, age in years and sex. HLA class I and class II types, where available, came from metadata supplied by the sample provider rather than from assay-based typing.

Overall study outcomes, separate from this receptor: The amount of clinical and demographic metadata varied by source and participant and was provided uncurated.

The immunoSEQ Assay, a bias-controlled multiplex PCR, was used to amplify TCRbeta CDR3 regions from genomic DNA. As for the original processing: The number of nucleated cells in each sample was estimated by amplification of reference gene primers within the assay. To quantify the absolute abundance of each unique TCRbeta CDR3 rearrangement, sequence reads were collapsed and filtered. For each sample, productive Simpson clonality was calculated as the square root of Simpson's diversity index over productive rearrangements. TCRdb carries this immuneACCESS record with in-frame sequences only. Its versions omit some clonotypes, under half of them owing to an unresolved V gene in the studies checked, with the rest unexplained. Clone size and the V and J calls come from that table; the DNA yielded D and trimming. For this sample the table gives 70,000 or so clones, of which under 90% were detected only once. The ten largest clones add up to roughly 11% of the sample.

Sequenced sample: peripheral blood. This sequence originates from a man in his 70s with active or convalescent COVID-19. The chain links TRBV3-1 (or the pseudogene TRBV3-2) with TRBJ2-1; the D gene is perhaps TRBD1, on 6 matching bases. The DNA sequence follows: TGTGCCAGCAGCCACATTTCCGGGACAACCATTGAGCAGTTCTTC. Its product reads: CASSHISGTTIEQFF.